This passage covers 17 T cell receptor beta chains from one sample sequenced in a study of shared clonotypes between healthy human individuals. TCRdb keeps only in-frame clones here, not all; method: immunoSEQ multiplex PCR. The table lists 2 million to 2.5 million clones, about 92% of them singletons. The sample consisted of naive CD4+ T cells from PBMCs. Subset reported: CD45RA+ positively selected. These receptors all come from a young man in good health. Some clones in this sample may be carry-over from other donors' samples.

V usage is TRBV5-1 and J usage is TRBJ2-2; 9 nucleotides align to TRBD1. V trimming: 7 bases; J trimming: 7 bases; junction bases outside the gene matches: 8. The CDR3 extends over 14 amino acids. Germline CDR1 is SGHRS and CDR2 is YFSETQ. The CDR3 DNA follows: TGCGCCAGCGGCCGGGACAGGGCCTTCGGGGAGCTGTTTTTT. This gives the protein CASGRDRAFGELFF.

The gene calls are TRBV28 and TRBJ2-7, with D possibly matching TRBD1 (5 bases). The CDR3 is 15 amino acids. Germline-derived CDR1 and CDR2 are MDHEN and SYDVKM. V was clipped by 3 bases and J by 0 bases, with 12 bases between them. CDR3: CASSFPWGPSYEQYF. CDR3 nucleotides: TGTGCCAGCAGTTTCCCCTGGGGCCCCTCCTACGAGCAGTACTTC.

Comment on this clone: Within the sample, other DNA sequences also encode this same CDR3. In DNA form, the CDR3 reads TGTGCCTGGTCGGGGCTAGCCAAAAACATTCAGTACTTC. Translating gives CAWSGLAKNIQYF. This chain uses TRBV30 with TRBJ2-4; D could derive from TRBD1 or TRBD2 (5 bases each). CDR3 length: 13 residues. Trimming took off 5 bases at V and 0 bases at J, with 8 bases between the two ends. CDR1 and CDR2 (germline): GTSNPN, SVGIG (reference sequence).

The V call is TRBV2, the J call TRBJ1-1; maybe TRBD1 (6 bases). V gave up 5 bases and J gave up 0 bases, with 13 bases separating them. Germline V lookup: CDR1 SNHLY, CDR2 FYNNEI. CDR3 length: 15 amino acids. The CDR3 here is CASSPGGGLNTEAFF. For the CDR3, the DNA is TGTGCCAGCAGTCCGGGAGGGGGTTTGAACACTGAAGCTTTCTTT.

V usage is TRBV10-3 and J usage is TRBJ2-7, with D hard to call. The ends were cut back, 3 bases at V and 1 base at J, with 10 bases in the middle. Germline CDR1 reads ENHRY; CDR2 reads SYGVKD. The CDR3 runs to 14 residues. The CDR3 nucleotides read TGTGCCATCAGTGACGGCAGATCTTCCTACGAGCAGTACTTC. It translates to CAISDGRSSYEQYF.

As DNA, the CDR3 is TGTGCCAGCAGCTTAGGGAACGGCCGGGCCGGGGAGCTGTTTTTT. Amino acid sequence: CASSLGNGRAGELFF. The J gene is TRBJ2-2, the V gene TRBV11-3; D not resolved. Between the trimmed V and J ends, which lost 1 base and 6 bases, there was a span of 12 bases. Germline V gives CDR1 SGHNT, CDR2 YENEEA. The CDR3 has 15 amino acids.

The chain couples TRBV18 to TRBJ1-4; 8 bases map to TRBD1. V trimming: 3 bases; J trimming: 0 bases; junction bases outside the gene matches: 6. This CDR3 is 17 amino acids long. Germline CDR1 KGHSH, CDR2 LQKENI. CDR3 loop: CASSPRQGQTTNEKLFF. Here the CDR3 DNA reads TGTGCCAGCTCACCTCGACAGGGGCAAACAACTAATGAAAAACTGTTTTTT.

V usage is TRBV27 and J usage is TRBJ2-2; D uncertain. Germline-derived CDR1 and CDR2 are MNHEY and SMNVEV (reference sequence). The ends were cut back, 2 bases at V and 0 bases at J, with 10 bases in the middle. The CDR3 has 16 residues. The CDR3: CASSLRPVANTGELFF. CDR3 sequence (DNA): TGTGCCAGCAGTTTACGCCCAGTAGCGAACACCGGGGAGCTGTTTTTT.

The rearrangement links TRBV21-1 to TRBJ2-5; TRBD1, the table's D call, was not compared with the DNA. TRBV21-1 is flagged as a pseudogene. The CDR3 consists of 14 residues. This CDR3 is CASSLRDSQETQYF. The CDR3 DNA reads TGTGCCAGCAGCCTCCGGGACAGTCAGGAGACCCAGTACTTC.

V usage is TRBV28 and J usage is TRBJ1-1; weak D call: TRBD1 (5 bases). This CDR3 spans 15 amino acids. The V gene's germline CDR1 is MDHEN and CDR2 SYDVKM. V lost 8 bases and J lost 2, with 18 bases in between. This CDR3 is CASPITGPVNTEAFF. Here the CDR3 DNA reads TGTGCCAGCCCGATCACGGGGCCAGTCAACACTGAAGCTTTCTTT.

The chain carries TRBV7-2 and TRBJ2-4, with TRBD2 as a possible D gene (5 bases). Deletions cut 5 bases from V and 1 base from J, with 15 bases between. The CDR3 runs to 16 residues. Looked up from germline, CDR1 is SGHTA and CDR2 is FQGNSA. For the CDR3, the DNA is TGTGCCAGCAGCCCACGGGCCTCGGGGGCCAAAAACATTCAGTACTTC. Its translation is CASSPRASGAKNIQYF.

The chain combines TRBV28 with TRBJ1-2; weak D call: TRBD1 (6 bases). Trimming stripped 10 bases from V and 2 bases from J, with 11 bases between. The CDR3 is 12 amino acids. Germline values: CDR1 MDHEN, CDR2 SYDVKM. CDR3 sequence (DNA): TGTGCCACTCAGGGGACCAACTATGGCTACACCTTC. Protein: CATQGTNYGYTF.

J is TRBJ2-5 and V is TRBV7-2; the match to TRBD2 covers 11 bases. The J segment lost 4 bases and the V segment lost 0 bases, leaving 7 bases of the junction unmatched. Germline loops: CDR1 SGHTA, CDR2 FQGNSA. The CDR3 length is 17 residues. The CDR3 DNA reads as TGTGCCAGCAGCTTAGCGGCTAGCGGGGGGAGGAGAGAGACCCAGTACTTC. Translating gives CASSLAASGGRRETQYF.

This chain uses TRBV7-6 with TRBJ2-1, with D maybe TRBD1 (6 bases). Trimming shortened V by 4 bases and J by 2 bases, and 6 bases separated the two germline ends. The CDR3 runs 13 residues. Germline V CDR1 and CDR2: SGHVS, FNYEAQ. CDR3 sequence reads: CASSSGAYNEQFF. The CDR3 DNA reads TGTGCCAGCAGCTCAGGGGCCTACAATGAGCAGTTCTTC. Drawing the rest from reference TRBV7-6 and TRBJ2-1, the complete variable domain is GAGVSQSPRYKVTKRGQDVALRCDPISGHVSLYWYRQALGQGPEFLTYFNYEAQQDKSGLPNDRFSAERPEGSISTLTIQRTEQRDSAMYRCASSSGAYNEQFFGPGTRLTVL.

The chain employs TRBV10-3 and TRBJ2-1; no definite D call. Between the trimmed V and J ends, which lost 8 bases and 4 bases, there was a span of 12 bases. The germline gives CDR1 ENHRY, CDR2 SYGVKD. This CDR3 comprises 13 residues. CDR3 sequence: CAILRDGYNEQFF. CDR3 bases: TGTGCCATCTTACGTGACGGGTACAATGAGCAGTTCTTC.

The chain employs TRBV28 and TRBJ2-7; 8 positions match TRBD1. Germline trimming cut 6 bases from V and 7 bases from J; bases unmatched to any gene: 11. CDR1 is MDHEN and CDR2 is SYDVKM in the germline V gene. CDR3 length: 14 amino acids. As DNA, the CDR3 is TGTGCCAGCAGGACGACCAGGACAGGGAAAGAGCAGTACTTC. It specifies CASRTTRTGKEQYF.

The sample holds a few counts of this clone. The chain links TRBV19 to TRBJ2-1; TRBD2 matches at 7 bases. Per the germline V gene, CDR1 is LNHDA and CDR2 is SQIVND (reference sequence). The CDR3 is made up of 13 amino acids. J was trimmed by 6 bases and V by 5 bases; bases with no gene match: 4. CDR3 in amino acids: CASSSPGGNEQFF. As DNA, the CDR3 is TGTGCCAGTAGTTCGCCGGGGGGCAATGAGCAGTTCTTC.